Each of the 15 T cell receptor beta chains below was sequenced from the same sample in a study of T cells in Graves' hyperthyroidism and ophthalmopathy. Regions amplified from RNA transcripts were the TCR beta CDR3 regions. During a first-round RT-PCR of the TCR CDR3, the HTBI primer set was used. TCRdb reprocessed the multiplex PCR reads with MiXCR, giving one entry per CDR3 protein. The table includes about 590,000 distinct CDR3 sequences, roughly 14% detected once. The sequencing sample was made of blood. The source of these receptors is a woman aged 30 to 39 with Graves' hyperthyroidism.

This clonotype was observed many times. The genes are TRBV13 and TRBJ2-1; 8 positions agree with TRBD1. CDR1 PRHDT and CDR2 FYEKMQ come from the germline V gene (reference sequence). The CDR3 extends over 13 amino acids. The J segment lost 8 bases and the V segment lost 4 bases, leaving 4 bases of the junction unmatched. The CDR3 DNA sequence: TGTGCCAGCAGCTCGGACAGGGAGGATGAGCAGTTCTTC. Translation: CASSSDREDEQFF.

This clonotype was recorded at least ten times. The V and J genes are TRBV20-1 and TRBJ1-5; a weak D match, TRBD1 (5 bases). The CDR3 covers 14 residues. The germline V gene encodes CDR1 DFQATT and CDR2 SNEGSKA (reference sequence). The V and J ends lost 3 bases and 5 bases respectively, with 14 bases between them. The CDR3 DNA reads as TGCAGTGCTAGGGGCCGGACACTCCATCAGCCCCAGCATTTT. Protein sequence: CSARGRTLHQPQHF.

This clonotype occurred many times. The chain carries TRBV5-1 and TRBJ2-7; TRBD1 aligns across 8 bases. Germline V gene sequence: CDR1 SGHRS, CDR2 YFSETQ. CDR3 length: 14 residues. The J segment lost 7 bases and the V segment lost 4 bases, leaving 10 bases of the junction unmatched. CDR3 bases: TGCGCCAGCAGCATAGGGACAGGTGATATGGAGCAGTACTTC. Translating gives CASSIGTGDMEQYF. Drawing the rest from reference TRBV5-1 and TRBJ2-7, the complete variable domain is KAGVTQTPRYLIKTRGQQVTLSCSPISGHRSVSWYQQTPGQGLQFLFEYFSETQRNKGNFPGRFSGRQFSNSRSEMNVSTLELGDSALYLCASSIGTGDMEQYFGPGTRLTVT.

This clonotype has only a few counts. This rearrangement joins TRBV7-2 to TRBJ2-1; a possible D gene is TRBD1 (6 bases). Germline-derived CDR1 and CDR2 are SGHTA and FQGNSA. V lost 5 bases and J lost 0, with 11 bases in between. The CDR3 totals 15 residues. CDR3 loop: CASSVRGGSYNEQFF. The CDR3 nucleotides read TGTGCCAGCAGCGTTAGAGGGGGCTCCTACAATGAGCAGTTCTTC. Full variable domain (missing parts from reference TRBV7-2 and TRBJ2-1): GAGVSQSPSNKVTEKGKDVELRCDPISGHTALYWYRQSLGQGLEFLIYFQGNSAPDKSGLPSDRFSAERTGGSVSTLTIQRTQQEDSAVYLCASSVRGGSYNEQFFGPGTRLTVL.

Comment on this clonotype: Since a much larger clone is just one base distant, this may be a read error. The CDR3 DNA reads TGTGCCAGCAGCTGGACAGATTCTGGGGCCAGCGTCCTGACTTTC. This encodes CASSWTDSGASVLTF. The chain links TRBV6-1 to TRBJ2-6; maybe TRBD1 (6 bases). CDR3 size: 15 residues. Germline V gives CDR1 MNHNS, CDR2 SASEGT.

The chain uses TRBV4-1 and TRBJ1-2; tentatively, D is TRBD1 (5 bases). The CDR3 runs to 14 residues. Germline lookup yields CDR1 MGHRA and CDR2 YSYEKL. Trimming removed 0 bases at V and 5 bases at J, with 10 bases between. The CDR3 protein is CASSQDGDLYGYTF. The CDR3 nucleotides read TGCGCCAGCAGCCAAGACGGGGACCTGTATGGCTACACCTTC.

This clonotype came up a few times. The rearrangement uses TRBV27 and TRBJ2-5; unclear D gene. The CDR3 sequence is 13 residues long. CDR1 and CDR2 from the germline V gene are MNHEY and SMNVEV (reference sequence). V dropped 6 bases and J dropped 7 bases, with 15 bases sitting between them. CDR3 loop: CASRNTPGGTQYF. The DNA for the CDR3 is TGTGCCAGCAGGAACACCCCGGGCGGGACCCAGTACTTC.

This clonotype was observed at least ten times. The CDR3 is CASSHGSSGITHRSEQYF. The CDR3 DNA is TGTGCCAGCAGCCATGGTTCTAGCGGGATAACCCATCGGAGCGAGCAGTACTTC. The V gene is TRBV7-2, the J gene TRBJ2-7; 9 bases match TRBD2. This CDR3 contains 18 residues. V was clipped by 5 bases and J by 6 bases; unmatched bases: 20. Germline CDR1 SGHTA, CDR2 FQGNSA.

This clonotype was recorded at least ten times. This chain connects TRBV11-2 to TRBJ2-3; 8 bases fit TRBD1. V was clipped by 3 bases and J by 6 bases; unmatched bases: 5. The CDR3 has 14 amino acids. Germline V gene data show CDR1 as SGHAT and CDR2 as FQNNGV. CDR3 protein: CASSLGTGGDTQYF. Written as DNA, the CDR3 is TGTGCCAGCAGCTTGGGGACAGGCGGGGATACGCAGTATTTT.

The V and J genes are TRBV11-2 and TRBJ1-4, with 9 bases fitting TRBD1. The J segment lost 4 bases and the V segment lost 3 bases, leaving 12 bases of the junction unmatched. This CDR3 is 18 amino acids long. In germline, CDR1 is SGHAT, CDR2 FQNNGV. The CDR3 sequence is CASSFNPYRTGVNEKLFF. The DNA for the CDR3 is TGTGCCAGCAGCTTTAACCCCTATCGGACAGGGGTTAATGAAAAACTGTTTTTT.

This sequence joins TRBV28 and TRBJ1-2; D gene ambiguous. Looked up from germline, CDR1 is MDHEN and CDR2 is SYDVKM. CDR3 size: 13 residues. The V end lost 3 bases, the J end lost 4 bases, and 9 bases lay between the germline ends. CDR3 DNA sequence: TGTGCCAGCAGTTTCGGACCAATCTATGGCTACACCTTC. It specifies CASSFGPIYGYTF.

This clonotype has more than one count but fewer than ten. The chain links TRBV9 to TRBJ2-5, with D tentatively TRBD2 (6 bases). The germline V and J ends were trimmed by 0 bases and 0 bases, with 18 bases remaining between them. Germline assignment: CDR1 SGDLS and CDR2 YYNGEE. There are 18 residues in the CDR3. As DNA, the CDR3 is TGTGCCAGCAGCGTAGCGTCGGGAGCAGGAGGGTACCAAGAGACCCAGTACTTC. This sequence encodes CASSVASGAGGYQETQYF.

V usage is TRBV19 and J usage is TRBJ2-1; 10 bases are a match to TRBD2. The junction had 8 bases not matched to a gene; V was cut back by 3 bases and J by 3 bases. The CDR3 extends over 17 amino acids. CDR1 LNHDA and CDR2 SQIVND come from the germline V gene (reference sequence). The CDR3 coding sequence is TGTGCCAGTAGTATGCCGGGACTAGCGAAACACTACAATGAGCAGTTCTTC. Its protein product is CASSMPGLAKHYNEQFF.

This clonotype was recorded many times. This chain joins TRBV11-2 and TRBJ1-1; 9 nucleotides agree with TRBD1. This CDR3 is built from 17 residues. The V and J ends lost 6 bases and 1 base, in that order; junction bases with no gene match: 12. Germline V gene data show CDR1 as SGHAT and CDR2 as FQNNGV. The CDR3 loop is CASSFPGTGRWNTEAFF. The CDR3 DNA reads TGTGCCAGCAGTTTTCCCGGGACAGGGAGGTGGAACACTGAAGCTTTCTTT.

This clonotype was seen many times. The chain carries TRBV27 and TRBJ2-3; the match to TRBD2 covers 8 bases. V was clipped by 8 bases and J by 4 bases; unmatched bases: 11. Germline CDR1 MNHEY, CDR2 SMNVEV (reference sequence). This CDR3 is built from 15 residues. In nucleotides, the CDR3 is TGTGCCAGCGCCGTGGGAAGCGGGAGCCCAGATACGCAGTATTTT. It encodes CASAVGSGSPDTQYF.